The sequence of this T cell receptor (beta chain) was determined in a study of T cell repertoires in cytomegalovirus infection. About the study: The public TCR beta signatures pointed to both CMV infection and matching HLA type.

TCRdb reprocessed the reads via MiXCR and lists one record per CDR3 protein. This sample has about 60,000 distinct CDR3 sequences, with more than 25% found just once. This clonotype was seen only a few times. Its matching antigen is unknown. Trimming removed 1 base from V and 8 bases from J, with 14 bases in between. This CDR3 comprises 14 residues. In germline, CDR1 is SGHTA, CDR2 FQGNSA. General observations from the study: Across the ex vivo response, the dominant clonotypes were HLA-C-restricted CMV-specific TCR beta clonotypes. The study identified carriers of CMV plus the relevant HLA from cumulative public TCR beta family frequency.

The source is a human donor in good health (CMV status not recorded). Some clones in this sample may be carry-over from other donors' samples. Input material: PBMCs, sequenced either directly or after in vitro stimulation (not recorded which). This sequence joins TRBV7-2 and TRBJ1-2; no reliable D call. The CDR3, as DNA: TGTGCCAGCAGCTTAGGGGTCACACTAGGCGGCTACACCTTC. This sequence encodes CASSLGVTLGGYTF.